This TCR beta chain was captured in a study of cytomegalovirus exposure and HLA in healthy donors (dated by TCRdb to 2017 to 2019). About the investigation overall: According to an earlier analysis of several hundred of the donors, some 170 million T cells yielded 117 million unique TCR beta sequences and approximately 280 Gb of sequence data. A later genetic analysis took genome-wide SNP genotypes for about 65% of the 666 donors and used that subset as a discovery cohort. To decide whether each TCR beta V gene segment behaved as functional or pseudogenic, an earlier analysis of some 540 of the donors relied on high-throughput TCR beta sequencing. To predict cytomegalovirus infection status, the study combined high-throughput TCR immunosequencing, statistical association of individual TCRs with disease status, and machine learning. Donor age, sex, ethnicity and CMV serostatus were compiled alongside the repertoire data. The number of typed donors differed by locus: about 620-640 for A, B, C, DRB1 and DQB1; roughly 510 for DQA1; some 610 for DPA1; and about 450 for DPB1. Rather than drawing on any new phenotypic data, the later analysis identified candidate immune exposures from TCR beta sequences and the way those sequences occurred across donors. About 280 gigabases of sequencing data and 75 million to 85 million unique TCR sequences made up an early release that covered approximately 620 HLA-typed donors. Among the approximately 430 genotyped donors, approximately 77% belonged to the genetic ancestry cluster associated with self-reported Caucasian donors. Among about 370 genotyped donors of the cohort, an average of roughly 230,000 unique TCR beta nucleotide sequences was sequenced per donor, of which about 18% were non-productive. All discovery cohort repertoires had been generated on a single sequencing platform. A later analysis re-examined previously published TCR beta repertoires from around 670 donors and added high-resolution HLA genotyping to investigate patterns of TCR occurrence. Roughly 5 DR-DQ haplotypes were treated as single units for association and clustering because of strong linkage in the cohort. The study aimed to test whether signatures of past pathogen exposure could be identified by cataloging public T cell receptors. The T cell repertoires of around 670 subjects were profiled by immunosequencing and related to cytomegalovirus serostatus. In addition to the first cohort of 666 subjects, a separate validation cohort of approximately 130 different subjects was used. HLA typing included class I and class II loci at four-digit resolution.

As concerns this clone: Its recognized antigen is unknown. Within one base of it there is no much larger clone, and no base qualities were kept.

Library prep was done by the immunoSEQ multiplex PCR assay. The multiplex PCR relied on a mix of 60 forward primers for TCR Vbeta segments and 13 reverse primers for TCR Jbeta segments. Amplification of the CDR3 region of rearranged TCR beta genes was performed with a multiplex PCR assay on genomic DNA. On the Illumina HiSeq System, the amplified TCR beta libraries were sequenced as 87-base-pair reads. The paper's processing steps were these. Across the 500 to 750 repertoires, a later analysis counted 60 million to 90 million unique TCR beta chains, 9.5 million to 12 million of which were shared by at least two donors. A nearest-neighbor algorithm error-corrected the raw reads and collapsed the reads into unique sequences, merging closely related sequences to remove PCR and sequencing errors. Alignment of CDR3 sequences to IMGT reference sequences was used to assign V, D and J gene segments. For a sequence to be retained, a match of at least six nucleotides to both a V gene segment and a J gene segment was required. Rearrangements were called productive when the CDR3 lacked stop codons and stayed in frame with V and J; all others were non-productive. Following IMGT convention, CDR3 was defined as the stretch from the second conserved V-encoded cysteine to the conserved J-encoded phenylalanine. In an earlier analysis of more than 550 of the donors, sequences lacking an unambiguous match to a single V gene segment were excluded. In an earlier analysis of 587 of the donors, V segments were called functional above 56.7% productive rearrangements and were called segregating when the between-donor standard deviation exceeded 5%. A statistical classification framework was built to diagnose cytomegalovirus status from the catalog of TCR beta chain sequences. V and J gene assignment, in a later analysis, came from comparing TCR nucleotide sequences with IMGT/GENE-DB human TR gene sequences. A later analysis assigned CDR3 sequences and most-parsimonious VDJ recombination scenarios with the TCRdist pipeline. In a later analysis, each TCR beta chain was defined by its CDR3 amino acid sequence together with its V-gene family, and reads lacking a unique V-gene family were excluded. In a later analysis, fewer than 600 highly shared, low-generation-probability nucleotide sequences were removed to address suspected cross-contamination and a sequencing artifact. A later analysis calculated a clonal expansion index for each public chain from normalized within-repertoire ranks of inferred template counts. In a later analysis, generation probabilities were computed using a VDJ recombination model fitted to out-of-frame rearrangements, and the results were checked against IGoR. In a later analysis, hypergeometric tests were used to score TCR-TCR, TCR-HLA and TCR-CMV co-occurrence, with a repertoire-size bias correction applied to TCR pairs. In a later analysis, false discovery rates were estimated by permuting HLA or CMV assignments 20 times. A later analysis grouped co-occurring TCRs with DBSCAN, adding TCRdist sequence similarity when clustering within HLA-allele-positive subsets. Repertoires with fewer than 30,000 or more than 120,000 public chains, plus five repertoires with anomalous nucleotide sharing, were excluded from co-occurrence clustering. In its TCRdb copy, this immuneACCESS table keeps in-frame sequences only and misses some clones. Where compared with another copy, unresolved V genes explain less than half of these, and the others have no known cause. V and J calls and clone size are those listed in that table; D and trimming were worked out from the DNA. The sample yields about 120,000 clones; around three quarters were counted once. The top ten hold under 7% of the sample.

Results the study describes overall, beyond this receptor: A further reported finding was that TCR beta sequences accurately predicted the HLA-A and HLA-B alleles for most subjects in the first cohort. Strong co-occurrence of HLA alleles, especially DR and DQ, made assigning TCR associations to individual alleles difficult. V-gene and J-gene trimming of TCR beta chains was associated with a missense DCLRE1C variant in a later genetic analysis, and the association was replicated in an independent cohort. A total of 150 or so TCR beta chains were listed by the study as associated with cytomegalovirus. CMV serostatus was the only immune exposure information available for the cohort. An earlier analysis of 587 of the donors showed that most TCR beta V segments appeared in productive rearrangements either about 87% or about 30% of the time, which broadly matched IMGT annotations. A later analysis reported that several top co-occurrence clusters appeared linked to parvovirus B19, influenza, CMV and Epstein-Barr virus. The presence/absence analyses assumed that sequencing depth was roughly uniform across donors, and that assumption may not be true. Roughly 15 rarely observed V segments, including chromosome 9 orphons, were excluded from the earlier analysis of about 610 of the donors because counts were too low. A later genetic analysis reported fewer N-insertions in productive TCRs among donors in an Asian-associated ancestry cluster than the roughly 620-donor mean. The sequencing pipeline was judged likely to have produced a cluster of highly shared sequence variants as a technical artifact. A later analysis found that most CMV-associated TCR beta chains appeared HLA-restricted, with HLA associations seemingly driven largely by CMV exposure. The authors suggested that the approach could potentially be generalized to other disease states and immunological phenotypes. At a false discovery rate of 0.05, a later analysis linked under 20,000 TCR beta sequences to specific HLA alleles. While some public TCRs were present in many individuals, most TCR sequences turned up only very rarely across donors. This cohort had only TCR beta chains sequenced, and the lack of alpha or paired-chain data limited which features could be detected. A later analysis found that TCR association rates varied across HLA loci, with DRB1 alleles showing the most associated TCRs and HLA-C alleles the fewest. In both the original and validation cohorts, the classifier was reported to diagnose cytomegalovirus status with high specificity and sensitivity. Correlated functional status among segregating V segments might be attributable to linkage disequilibrium, but an unknown experimental factor could not be ruled out. In a later analysis, HLA-associated TCR beta chains were found to be more clonally expanded and to have lower generation probabilities than equally common non-associated chains. In vitro tests confirmed that three of the cytomegalovirus-associated TCR beta chains recognize cytomegalovirus antigens. HLA typing was unavailable for some donors at each locus, so association tests used only the typed subset.

The cohort consisted of some 730 healthy bone marrow donors. All cohort members were sampled while nominally healthy, although unrecorded immune exposures were likely present. The donor was CMV seropositive and belonged to the group of some 290 seropositive cohort members. Every donor gave a peripheral blood sample, and the peripheral blood mononuclear cells from that sample were used for TCR beta sequencing. The Qiagen DNeasy Blood Extraction Kit was used to extract genomic DNA from the blood cell samples. The TCR comes from a young man in good health and CMV-seropositive. Sequencing input: PBMCs.

The nucleotides are TGTGCCAGCAGCCTCCCCAGGACAGGGTACACCTTC. Its translation is CASSLPRTGYTF. Recombination connected TRBV5-8 to TRBJ1-2; TRBD1 agrees with 8 junctional bases. For this chain, trimming is 4 bases at the V end and 11 bases at the J end, and the number of junction bases without a gene match is 7. Including the terminal cysteine and phenylalanine, the CDR3 comprises 12 residues. The retained sequence is limited to the CDR3, 36 bases, with the frame set at the first base. Per the germline V gene, SGHTS is the CDR1 and YDEGEE is the CDR2.